The 14 T cell receptor beta chains given below trace back to one sample, sequenced in a study of spatial heterogeneity in lung cancer. MiXCR was run by TCRdb on the 5' RACE reads, yielding one entry per CDR3 protein. The sample consists of about 92,000 distinct CDR3 sequences, 12% of them appearing once. Noted time point: sample taken at primary tumor resection. Specimen: PBMCs, collected at surgery. These receptor sequences come from a male donor with early-stage non-small cell lung cancer.

This clonotype was observed a few times. The chain couples TRBV7-9 to TRBJ2-7; tentatively, D is TRBD1 (5 bases). V was trimmed by 5 bases and J by 4 bases, leaving 9 bases between them. Germline CDR1 SEHNR, CDR2 FQNEAQ (reference sequence). The length of the CDR3 is 12 residues. CDR3 residues: CASSGTGYEQYF. CDR3 sequence (DNA): TGTGCCAGCAGCGGAACAGGATACGAGCAGTACTTC.

This clonotype was picked up many times. This chain links TRBV11-1 with TRBJ1-3; tentatively, D is TRBD1 (5 bases). The CDR3 runs 15 residues. Between the trimmed V and J ends, which lost 5 bases and 0 bases, there was a span of 11 bases. Germline V gene lookup returns CDR1 SGHAT and CDR2 FQDESV (reference sequence). The CDR3 region is CASSNGHRSGNTIYF. Here the CDR3 DNA reads TGTGCCAGCAGCAACGGACACCGCTCTGGAAACACCATATATTTT. The full variable domain, completed using reference TRBV11-1 and TRBJ1-3, is EAEVAQSPRYKITEKSQAVAFWCDPISGHATLYWYRQILGQGPELLVQFQDESVVDDSQLPKDRFSAERLKGVDSTLKIQPAELGDSAMYLCASSNGHRSGNTIYFGEGSWLTVV.

Ten or more counts support this clonotype. This chain joins TRBV29-1 and TRBJ2-7; 9 nucleotides line up with TRBD1. Germline V gene data show CDR1 as SQVTM and CDR2 as ANQGSEA. The CDR3 runs 13 residues. The ends lost 6 bases at V and 4 bases at J; junction bases unmatched: 7. CDR3 nucleotides: TGCAGCGTGGGGGACAGGGTTCTGTACGAGCAGTACTTC. Its translation is CSVGDRVLYEQYF.

This chain joins TRBV5-6 and TRBJ2-5; 14 positions match TRBD2. The germline CDR1 and CDR2 sequences are SGHDT and YYEEEE. The V segment lost 4 bases and the J segment 5 bases; nucleotides outside the gene matches: 7. The CDR3 is 16 residues long. The chain's CDR3 is CASSLTSGGATETQYF. The CDR3 nucleotides are TGTGCCAGCAGCCTGACTAGCGGGGGGGCCACGGAGACCCAGTACTTC.

This clonotype appeared a few times. V usage is TRBV27 and J usage is TRBJ2-7; D is perhaps TRBD2 (5 bases). V gave up 0 bases and J gave up 0 bases, with 21 bases separating them. Germline CDR1 reads MNHEY; CDR2 reads SMNVEV (reference sequence). The CDR3 is 19 residues long. The CDR3 nucleotides read TGTGCCAGCAGTTTATCACTCTCCCGTGGCCTCGCGGGCTCCTACGAGCAGTACTTC. Its protein is CASSLSLSRGLAGSYEQYF.

The chain joins TRBV28 to TRBJ1-5, with D possibly TRBD1 on 6 matching bases. CDR3 length: 12 amino acids. Trimming removed 11 bases from V and 4 bases from J, with 12 bases in between. CDR1 is MDHEN, CDR2 SYDVKM, per germline. The CDR3 nucleotides read TGTGCCGCCAGGGGCCCTAATCAGCCCCAGCATTTT. It encodes CAARGPNQPQHF.

This clonotype has only a few counts. The rearrangement joins TRBV5-1 to TRBJ2-1; 7 nucleotides match TRBD1. The J segment lost 7 bases and the V segment lost 0 bases, leaving 4 bases of the junction unmatched. Germline CDR1 SGHRS, CDR2 YFSETQ. CDR3 size: 14 residues. The CDR3 bases are TGCGCCAGCAGCTTGGACAGGGGCGTAAATGAGCAGTTCTTC. It yields the protein CASSLDRGVNEQFF.

This clonotype was counted many times. The chain combines TRBV27 with TRBJ1-2, with 7 bases that match TRBD1. With 9 bases clipped from V and 4 bases from J, the junction kept 8 bases outside the gene matches. The CDR3 runs 13 residues. Germline V gene data show CDR1 as MNHEY and CDR2 as SMNVEV (reference sequence). CDR3 in DNA: TGTGCCAGACAGGGGAGGGAGGGCTATGGCTACACCTTC. This gives the protein CARQGREGYGYTF.

This clonotype turned up a few times. The rearrangement links TRBV11-2 to TRBJ2-5, with 8 bases fitting TRBD2. V gave up 0 bases and J gave up 5 bases; unmatched junction bases: 11. CDR3 length equals 17 residues. Germline-derived CDR1 and CDR2 are SGHAT and FQNNGV. CDR3 sequence reads: CASSLERTSWNRETQYF. CDR3 DNA: TGTGCCAGCAGCTTAGAACGGACTAGCTGGAACAGGGAGACCCAGTACTTC.

V usage is TRBV7-9 and J usage is TRBJ2-5; 9 bases are a match to TRBD2. Germline V CDR1 and CDR2: SEHNR, FQNEAQ (reference sequence). Unmatched junction bases numbered 4, after V lost 3 bases and J lost 2 bases. The CDR3 runs to 15 residues. CDR3: CASSLGSGGQETQYF. The CDR3 region has the DNA TGTGCCAGCAGCTTGGGTAGCGGGGGACAAGAGACCCAGTACTTC.

There are many counts of this clonotype. The CDR3 sequence: CASSSRGQGSPLHF. The DNA for the CDR3 is TGTGCCAGCAGTTCGAGGGGGCAGGGTTCACCCCTCCACTTT. The chain couples TRBV27 to TRBJ1-6, with 7 bases lining up with TRBD1. The V segment lost 4 bases and the J segment 9 bases; nucleotides outside the gene matches: 6. The germline V gene encodes CDR1 MNHEY and CDR2 SMNVEV (reference sequence). The CDR3 sequence is 14 residues long.

Only a few counts were recorded for this clonotype. The rearrangement uses TRBV12-3 or TRBV12-4 and TRBJ2-3, with D possibly being TRBD2 (6 bases). The ends were cut back, 2 bases at V and 0 bases at J, with 9 bases in the middle. This CDR3 is built from 15 residues. The CDR3 nucleotides read TGTGCCAGCAGTTTACGGGGGTTTAGCACAGATACGCAGTATTTT. Protein product: CASSLRGFSTDTQYF.

The rearrangement joins TRBV6-2 or TRBV6-3 to TRBJ1-3; 8 bases line up with TRBD1. Germline V lookup: CDR1 MNHEY, CDR2 SVGEGT. This CDR3 region has 16 residues. The V segment lost 6 bases and the J segment 0 bases; nucleotides outside the gene matches: 7. CDR3: CASSGQGRNSGNTIYF. The CDR3 DNA reads TGTGCCAGCAGCGGACAGGGCAGGAACTCTGGAAACACCATATATTTT.

There are many counts of this clonotype. The chain employs TRBV6-2 or TRBV6-3 and TRBJ2-3; 10 bases fit TRBD2. Germline values: CDR1 MNHEY, CDR2 SVGEGT. CDR3 size: 14 residues. V shed 7 bases and J 4 bases; nucleotides not matched to a gene: 5. The CDR3 nucleotides read TGTGCCAGCACGGTAGCGGGAGGAGCAGATACGCAGTATTTT. Amino acid sequence: CASTVAGGADTQYF.